A selection of T cell receptor beta chains follows, all from one sample in a study of blood T cell repertoires in COVID-19. TCRdb's copy holds only in-frame clones and misses some; the assay was immunoSEQ multiplex PCR. The table has approximately 70,000 clones, 60% to 85% seen once. The material sequenced was peripheral blood. The receptors derive from a woman of 80 years or more with active or convalescent COVID-19. CDR3s include the opening cysteine and the closing phenylalanine or tryptophan. Fields, in order: clone size, J gene, D gene, V gene, CDR3 DNA, CDR3 protein. D genes are given only for firm matches. Clone sizes are given selectively: once, few, many, or a class where the clone is expanded.

-	TRBJ1-4	-	TRBV5-6	TGTGCCAGCAGCTTGGCCAGGGCCGAAGGGAATGAAAAACTGTTTTTT	CASSLARAEGNEKLFF
-	TRBJ2-1	TRBD2	TRBV6-2/TRBV6-3	TGTGCCAGCAGCAAACATCTGGGTAGCGGGGTATACAATGAGCAGTTCTTC	CASSKHLGSGVYNEQFF
-	TRBJ1-3	-	TRBV30	TGTGCCTGGAGTGTAAGGAAGGGGCCTGGAAACACCATATATTTT	CAWSVRKGPGNTIYF
-	TRBJ1-6	TRBD1	TRBV6-5	TGTGCCAGCAGTTCGACAGGGGTTTCTTCACCCCTCCACTTT	CASSSTGVSSPLHF
-	TRBJ1-5	TRBD1	TRBV3-1/TRBV3-2	TGTGCCAGCAGCCAAGATTACCCGACAGGGAGTCAGCCCCAGCATTTT	CASSQDYPTGSQPQHF
-	TRBJ2-7	-	TRBV7-2	TGTGCCAGCACTTTTCAGGGGGGCCCTTACGAGCAGTACTTC	CASTFQGGPYEQYF
few	TRBJ2-3	TRBD2	TRBV27	TGTGCCAGCAGTGAAATCGGGGTAGCGGGATCTACGCAGTATTTT	CASSEIGVAGSTQYF
-	TRBJ1-1	-	TRBV4-3	TGCGCCAGCAGCCAAGCAGTAGGGAGTACTGAAGCTTTCTTT	CASSQAVGSTEAFF
-	TRBJ1-1	TRBD1	TRBV11-2	TGTGCCAGCAGCCGCTGGACAGGGGGCGCTTCTGAAGCTTTCTTT	CASSRWTGGASEAFF
-	TRBJ2-3	-	TRBV2	TGTGCCAGCACCAGGGACCTAGCGACGCAGTATTTT	CASTRDLATQYF
-	TRBJ2-3	TRBD1	TRBV19	TGTGCCAGTATCTCCTCGGACAGGCACCATCCTACGCAGTATTTT	CASISSDRHHPTQYF
-	TRBJ2-2	TRBD2	TRBV7-8	TGTGCCAGCAGCCGAGTTGGAGCGGGGGGGCCCACCGGGGAGCTGTTTTTT	CASSRVGAGGPTGELFF
-	TRBJ2-7	TRBD2	TRBV7-3	TGTGCCAGCAGCTTAACGGGTCGGGGCGGGGGAATGTCGGGCCTTGACGAGCAGTACTTC	CASSLTGRGGGMSGLDEQYF
-	TRBJ1-6	-	TRBV10-3	TGTGCCATCAGTGAGTCTTGGGGGGTCTCACCCCTCCACTTT	CAISESWGVSPLHF
-	TRBJ1-1	-	TRBV18	TGTGCCAGCTTGGGGGCGTACGCTGAAGCTTTCTTT	CASLGAYAEAFF
-	TRBJ2-4	TRBD1	TRBV18	TGTGCCAGCTCCCAGGACAGGGTAAACATTCAGTACTTC	CASSQDRVNIQYF
-	TRBJ2-1	TRBD2	TRBV7-2	TGTGCCAGCAGCTTAGTCGGGGGGGCCCGAAATGAGCAGTTCTTC	CASSLVGGARNEQFF
-	TRBJ2-1	-	TRBV11-1	TGTGCCAGCAGCTTTATAAACACCCATGAGCAGTTCTTC	CASSFINTHEQFF
-	TRBJ1-6	-	TRBV9	TGCGCCCCCCGGCGGGGGGGGGCAAATAATTCACCCCTCCACTTT	CAPRRGGANNSPLHF
-	TRBJ1-1	-	TRBV6-5	TGTGCCAGCAGAACGTATGGAGTGACTGAAGCTTTCTTT	CASRTYGVTEAFF
-	TRBJ1-4	-	TRBV11-3	TGTGCCAGCAGCACAGGGTTTGGAGAAAAACTGTTTTTT	CASSTGFGEKLFF
-	TRBJ1-4	-	TRBV11-2	TGTGCCAGCAGCTTAGATCTGTCCCAGCTGTTTTTT	CASSLDLSQLFF
-	TRBJ2-5	TRBD2	TRBV19	TGTGCCAGTGGCGGGAGGGGTGCAGAGACCCAGTACTTC	CASGGRGAETQYF
-	TRBJ2-1	TRBD2	TRBV5-1	TGCGCCAGCAGACGGACTAGCGTCCACAATGAGCAGTTCTTC	CASRRTSVHNEQFF
-	TRBJ1-3	-	TRBV27	TGTGCCAGCAGTTCCGCCCGGGACATACCTGGAAACACCATATATTTT	CASSSARDIPGNTIYF
-	TRBJ2-5	TRBD2	TRBV29-1	TGCAGCGGGGTGACTAGCGGGAGTATGAAGACCCAGTACTTC	CSGVTSGSMKTQYF
-	TRBJ1-6	-	TRBV6-1	TGTGCCAGCAGTGAAGCGCTGGGGGGGCTTAATTCACCCCTCCACTTT	CASSEALGGLNSPLHF
-	TRBJ2-1	TRBD2	TRBV3-1/TRBV3-2	TGTGCCAGCAGCCAGCTTGGGACTAGGATGAATGAGCAGTTCTTC	CASSQLGTRMNEQFF
few	TRBJ2-3	TRBD2	TRBV3-1/TRBV3-2	TGTGCCAGCAGCCAAGATCATAGCGGGAGGTCTGGAGATACGCAGTATTTT	CASSQDHSGRSGDTQYF
-	TRBJ1-1	-	TRBV19	TGTGCCAGTAGTATAACGGTCTACACTGAAGCTTTCTTT	CASSITVYTEAFF
-	TRBJ1-5	-	TRBV20-1	TGCAGTGCTAGTGATCCCGGGGGGGGCTCTAACCACCGACAGCCCCAGCATTTT	CSASDPGGGSNHRQPQHF
-	TRBJ2-1	TRBD1	TRBV10-2	TGCGCCAGCCAAGGGGGCAGGGGGCGCCGACTTACTAATGAGCAGTTCTTC	CASQGGRGRRLTNEQFF
-	TRBJ2-3	-	TRBV5-1	TGCGCCAGCAGCCAGCGGGTGGGGGGAGATACGCAGTATTTT	CASSQRVGGDTQYF
once	TRBJ2-1	TRBD2	TRBV6-2/TRBV6-3	TGTGCCAGCAGTTTAGGCGGGGGGGGATTGGAGCAGTTCTTC	CASSLGGGGLEQFF
few	TRBJ2-7	-	TRBV27	TGTGCCAGCAGTTTATCCAGCAGGGGTACGTACGAGCAGTACTTC	CASSLSSRGTYEQYF
once	TRBJ1-6	TRBD1	TRBV7-2	TGTGCCAGCAGCTTATACCCGACAGGGCCCAATTCACCCCTCCACTTT	CASSLYPTGPNSPLHF
once	TRBJ1-1	TRBD1	TRBV29-1	TGCACGGGGGACAGGGTCCGGACTGAAGCTTTCTTT	CTGDRVRTEAFF
-	TRBJ1-2	-	TRBV15	TGTGCCACCAGCCGGGGGATGGGCGGCTACACCTTC	CATSRGMGGYTF
few	TRBJ2-7	TRBD1	TRBV5-8	TGTGCCAGCAGCCACCCGCGCGGACAGGGCGCTAATGACTACGAGCAGTACTTC	CASSHPRGQGANDYEQYF
-	TRBJ2-1	-	TRBV6-5	TGTGCCAGCAGTTTGACAGGATGGGATGAGCAGTTCTTC	CASSLTGWDEQFF